What follows describes a single T cell receptor (beta chain). The data stem from a study of control samples from healthy donors and cancer patients. This table comes from immunoSEQ multiplex PCR, and its TCRdb copy is limited to in-frame clones, with some not included. There are about 120,000 clones in the sample; over 75% occur only once, and about 2.3% lies in the top ten. Trimming cost V 4 bases and J 0 bases, with 7 bases left between them. This CDR3 comprises 15 residues. Germline V CDR1 and CDR2: SGHTA, FQGTGA. This chain connects TRBV7-3 to TRBJ2-6; D gene uncertain. The receptor was derived from a man aged 40-50 years in good health. The sample taken for sequencing was blood. The CDR3 loop reads CASSWGNSGANVLTF. DNA for the CDR3: TGTGCCAGCAGCTGGGGAAACTCTGGGGCCAACGTCCTGACTTTC.